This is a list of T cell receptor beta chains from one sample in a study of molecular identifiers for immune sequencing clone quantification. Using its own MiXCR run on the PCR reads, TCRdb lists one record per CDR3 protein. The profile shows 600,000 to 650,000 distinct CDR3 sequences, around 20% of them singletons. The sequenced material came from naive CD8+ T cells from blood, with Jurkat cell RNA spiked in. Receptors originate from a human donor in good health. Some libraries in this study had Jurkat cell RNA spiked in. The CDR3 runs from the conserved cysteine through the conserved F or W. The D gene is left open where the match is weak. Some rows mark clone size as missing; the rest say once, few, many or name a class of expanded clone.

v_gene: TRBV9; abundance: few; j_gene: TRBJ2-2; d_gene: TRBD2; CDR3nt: TGTGCCAGCAGCGTAGTTACTAGCGGGGATGTCGGCGGGGAGCTGTTTTTT; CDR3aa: CASSVVTSGDVGGELFF
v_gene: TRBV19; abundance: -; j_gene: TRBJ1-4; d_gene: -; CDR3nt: TGTGCCAGTAGTTCCGATAGATTAAGGCCTGCAACTAATGTAAAACTGTTTTTT; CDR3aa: CASSSDRLRPATNVKLFF
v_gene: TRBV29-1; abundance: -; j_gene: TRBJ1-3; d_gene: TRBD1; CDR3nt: TGCAGCGTTGAAATGGACAGGGGATTTGAGGTCGGCGCTGGAAACACCATATATTTT; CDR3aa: CSVEMDRGFEVGAGNTIYF
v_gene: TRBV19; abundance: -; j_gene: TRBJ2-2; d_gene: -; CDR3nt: TGTGCCAGTAGTATGCGGGTTGGACCCGGGGAGCTGTTTTTT; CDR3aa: CASSMRVGPGELFF
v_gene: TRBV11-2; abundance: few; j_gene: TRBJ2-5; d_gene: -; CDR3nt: TGTGCCAGCAGCTTAGATCTCGGACTGGTGGTAGAAGAAGAGACCCAGTACTTC; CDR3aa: CASSLDLGLVVEEETQYF
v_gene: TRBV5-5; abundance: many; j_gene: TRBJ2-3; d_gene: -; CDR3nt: TGTGCCAGCAGCTTAGGAGCAGGCTCAGATACGCAGTATTTT; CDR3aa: CASSLGAGSDTQYF
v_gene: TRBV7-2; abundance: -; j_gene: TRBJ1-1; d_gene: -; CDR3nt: TGTGCCAGCAGCCCTGTTGTCCTGTTCCGCAGGGGCAACACTGAAGCTTTCTTT; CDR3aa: CASSPVVLFRRGNTEAFF
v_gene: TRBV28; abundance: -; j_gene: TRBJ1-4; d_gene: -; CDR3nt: TGTGCCAGCGGTTTTGGGGGCAATGAAAAACTGTTTTTT; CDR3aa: CASGFGGNEKLFF
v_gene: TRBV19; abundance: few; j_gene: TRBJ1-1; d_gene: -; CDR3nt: TGTGCCAGTAGTATGGGCGGAGGCGGCACTGAAGCTTTCTTT; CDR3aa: CASSMGGGGTEAFF
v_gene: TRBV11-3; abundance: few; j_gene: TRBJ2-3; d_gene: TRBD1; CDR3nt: TGTGCCAGCAGGCCCCAGGGGGAGGATACGCAGTATTTT; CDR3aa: CASRPQGEDTQYF
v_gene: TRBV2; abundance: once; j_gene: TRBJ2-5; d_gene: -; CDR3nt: TGTGCCGGCAGTACCCCCCGGGACGGGCAATCGGAAGAGACCCAGTACTTC; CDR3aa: CAGSTPRDGQSEETQYF
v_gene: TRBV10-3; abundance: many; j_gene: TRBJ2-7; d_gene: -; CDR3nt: TGTGCCATCAGTGACAACGCCGGCGGATACGAGCAGTACTTC; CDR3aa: CAISDNAGGYEQYF
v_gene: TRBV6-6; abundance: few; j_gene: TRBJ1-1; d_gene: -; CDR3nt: TGTGCCAGCAGTTACCAAACGAAAGCTTTCTTT; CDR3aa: CASSYQTKAFF
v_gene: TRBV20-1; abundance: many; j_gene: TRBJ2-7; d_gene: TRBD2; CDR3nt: TGCAGTGCTAGAGTACTAGCGGGAGATTACGAGCAGTACTTC; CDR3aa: CSARVLAGDYEQYF
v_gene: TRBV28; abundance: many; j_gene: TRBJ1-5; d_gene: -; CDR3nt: TGTGCCAGCAGTCTAAACAGGGTTCAGCCCCAGCATTTT; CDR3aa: CASSLNRVQPQHF
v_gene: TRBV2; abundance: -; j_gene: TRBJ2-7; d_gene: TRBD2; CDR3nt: TGTGCCAACAAACTAGCGGGAGGGCCCCACGAGCAGTACTTC; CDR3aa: CANKLAGGPHEQYF
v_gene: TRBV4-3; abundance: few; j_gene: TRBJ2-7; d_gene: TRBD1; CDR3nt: TGCGCCAGCAGGCTAGACAGGGACCTTGTGTACGAGCAGTACTTC; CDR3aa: CASRLDRDLVYEQYF
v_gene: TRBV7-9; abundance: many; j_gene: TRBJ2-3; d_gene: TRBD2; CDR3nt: TGTGCCAGCAGCTTAGCGGGAGGGCCTTGGAGCACAGATACGCAGTATTTT; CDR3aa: CASSLAGGPWSTDTQYF
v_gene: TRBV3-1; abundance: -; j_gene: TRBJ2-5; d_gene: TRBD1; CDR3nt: TGTGCCAGCAGCCAAGCAGGGGGAGAGACCCAGTACTTC; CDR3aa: CASSQAGGETQYF
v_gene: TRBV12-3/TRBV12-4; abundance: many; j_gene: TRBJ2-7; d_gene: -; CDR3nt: TGTGCCACCCAGGACAGCTCCTACGAGCAGTACTTC; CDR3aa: CATQDSSYEQYF
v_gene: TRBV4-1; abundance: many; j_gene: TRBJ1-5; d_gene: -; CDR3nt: TGCGCCAGCAGCCAAGCTGAGGGGTTCAATCAGCCCCAGCATTTT; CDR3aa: CASSQAEGFNQPQHF
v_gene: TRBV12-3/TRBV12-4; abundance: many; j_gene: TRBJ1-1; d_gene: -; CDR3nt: TGTGCCAGCAGTAAACGGACCAGCGACACTGAAGCTTTCTTT; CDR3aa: CASSKRTSDTEAFF
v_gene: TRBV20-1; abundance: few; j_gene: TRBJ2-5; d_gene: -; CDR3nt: TGCAGTGCTTCTAGACCATTCGAGGAGACCCAGTACTTC; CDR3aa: CSASRPFEETQYF
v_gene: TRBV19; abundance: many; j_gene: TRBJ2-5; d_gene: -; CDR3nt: TGTGCCAGTAGTATAGCGAGCCCACTGGGGACCCAGTACTTC; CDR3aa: CASSIASPLGTQYF
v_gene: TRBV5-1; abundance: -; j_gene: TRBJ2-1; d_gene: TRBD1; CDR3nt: TGCGCCAGCACCTGGACAGGGGGCACTGAGCAGTTCTTC; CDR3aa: CASTWTGGTEQFF
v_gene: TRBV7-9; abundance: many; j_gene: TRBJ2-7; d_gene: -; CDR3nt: TGTGCCAGCAGCTTAGGGCAGGGACCGTCCTACGAGCAGTACTTC; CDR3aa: CASSLGQGPSYEQYF